Below are 19 T cell receptor beta chains sequenced from a single sample in a study of CD8+CD57+ T cells in acquired aplastic anemia. Genomic DNA served as template for TCR beta VDJ and CDR3 profiling. TCRdb analysed the reads with MiXCR anew, one entry per CDR3 protein. The table records more than 250,000 distinct CDR3 sequences, about 56% of them present only once. Sequencing was carried out using sorted CD4+, CD8+, or CD8+CD57+ T cells (not recorded which) from PBMCs. These receptors all come from a human donor with severe aplastic anemia or a healthy control (not recorded which).

The gene calls are TRBV2 and TRBJ2-7, with D perhaps matching TRBD1 (8 bases). The V and J ends lost 8 bases and 0 bases respectively, with 14 bases between them. Germline V gene lookup returns CDR1 SNHLY and CDR2 FYNNEI. The CDR3 has 14 residues. CDR3 region: CASLQGGFSYEQYF. CDR3 nucleotides: TGTGCCAGCTTACAGGGGGGGTTCTCCTACGAGCAGTACTTC.

The chain couples TRBV5-5 to TRBJ1-5; D is uncertain. V lost 4 bases and J lost 1, with 27 bases in between. This CDR3 spans 20 amino acids. CDR1 is SGHKS and CDR2 is YYEKEE in the germline V gene (reference sequence). CDR3 nucleotide sequence: TGTGCCAGCAGCCCCCTTGAGGGCACGGGGTATAGTGGAAGCAATCAGCCCCAGCATTTT. The encoded protein is CASSPLEGTGYSGSNQPQHF.

DNA of the CDR3: TGTGCCAGCACTCCTAGGGACAGCAATCAGCCCCAGCATTTT. This sequence encodes CASTPRDSNQPQHF. The chain is built from TRBV2 and TRBJ1-5, with D possibly being TRBD1 (5 bases). V was pared by 7 bases and J by 1 base, with 11 bases between. This CDR3 spans 14 amino acids. Germline CDR1 and CDR2: SNHLY and FYNNEI.

This rearrangement joins TRBV19 to TRBJ1-6; a possible D gene is TRBD1 (6 bases). The germline V gene encodes CDR1 LNHDA and CDR2 SQIVND (reference sequence). CDR3 length: 14 residues. V lost 4 bases and J 16 bases, leaving 20 bases between the germline ends. The CDR3 is CASSTQRQASVLHF. As DNA, the CDR3 is TGTGCCAGTAGTACCCAAAGACAGGCTTCAGTACTCCACTTT.

The rearrangement uses TRBV14 and TRBJ1-1, with D tentatively TRBD1 (5 bases). The CDR3 runs to 14 residues. Between the trimmed V and J ends, which lost 10 bases and 0 bases, there was a span of 15 bases. Germline V gives CDR1 SGHDN, CDR2 FVKESK. This chain's CDR3 is CATQGRILNTEAFF. The CDR3 DNA reads as TGTGCCACCCAGGGCCGCATACTGAACACTGAAGCTTTCTTT.

The CDR3 is CASQLTGLKNTGELFF. The CDR3 DNA sequence: TGCGCCAGTCAACTCACAGGTTTGAAGAACACCGGGGAGCTGTTTTTT. The chain joins TRBV10-2 to TRBJ2-2; possible D gene TRBD1, 5 bases. The CDR3 consists of 16 residues. The germline V and J ends were trimmed by 9 bases and 1 base, with 18 bases remaining between them. Germline CDR1 reads WSHSY; CDR2 reads SAAADI.

As to this clonotype: This likely comes from a read error, as the CDR3 has no conserved phenylalanine or tryptophan at its end. The J gene is TRBJ1-1, the V gene TRBV9, with 8 positions matching TRBD1. The CDR3 has 14 amino acids. V lost 2 bases, J lost 5 bases, and 5 bases stayed unmatched. Germline-derived CDR1 and CDR2 are SGDLS and YYNGEE. CDR3 sequence (DNA): TGTGCCAGCAGCGTTAACCAGGGGGCGACTGAAGCTTTCTCT. As protein: CASSVNQGATEAFS.

The chain links TRBV20-1 to TRBJ2-5; D unresolved. Trimming took off 2 bases at V and 1 base at J, with 5 bases between the two ends. CDR1 and CDR2 (germline): DFQATT, SNEGSKA (reference sequence). This CDR3 has 12 residues. CDR3 bases: TGCAGTGCTAGACAGACCCAAGAGACCCAGTACTTC. Residues: CSARQTQETQYF.

V gene TRBV7-3 combines with J gene TRBJ2-7; D unclear. Trimming removed 5 bases at V and 3 bases at J, with 14 bases between. Germline CDR1 and CDR2: SGHTA and FQGTGA. The CDR3 loop spans 14 amino acids. In DNA form, the CDR3 reads TGTGCCAGCAGCCCCAATGGCCTTCACTACGAGCAGTACTTC. It codes for CASSPNGLHYEQYF.

This chain links TRBV7-9 with TRBJ2-7, with D uncertain. Per germline, CDR1 SEHNR and CDR2 FQNEAQ (reference sequence). Trimming took off 2 bases at V and 5 bases at J, with 7 bases between the two ends. The CDR3 runs to 12 residues. The CDR3 coding sequence is TGTGCCAGCAGCTTAAGGCCACACGAGCAGTACTTC. Amino acids: CASSLRPHEQYF.

The rearrangement links TRBV4-1 to TRBJ2-4, with D hard to call. The CDR3 consists of 15 residues. The V end was cut by 1 base, the J end by 8 bases, with 15 bases between. Germline V CDR1 and CDR2: MGHRA, YSYEKL. CDR3 loop: CASSQVAMGYDIQYF. The DNA for the CDR3 is TGCGCCAGCAGCCAAGTTGCGATGGGATATGACATTCAGTACTTC.

This chain joins TRBV15 and TRBJ2-2; TRBD2 is a possible D gene (6 bases). The germline V and J ends were trimmed by 5 bases and 1 base, with 8 bases remaining between them. There are 14 residues in the CDR3. The germline gives CDR1 LNHNV, CDR2 YYDKDF (reference sequence). CDR3 protein: CATSLTRNTGELFF. CDR3 in DNA: TGTGCCACCAGCCTGACTAGGAACACCGGGGAGCTGTTTTTT. The entire variable domain, with the rest obtained from reference TRBV15 and TRBJ2-2, is as follows: DAMVIQNPRYQVTQFGKPVTLSCSQTLNHNVMYWYQQKSSQAPKLLFHYYDKDFNNEADTPDNFQSRRPNTSFCFLDIRSPGLGDTAMYLCATSLTRNTGELFFGEGSRLTVL.

The J gene is TRBJ2-5, the V gene TRBV7-2; 7 nucleotides match TRBD2. The CDR3 sequence is 16 residues long. The V and J ends lost 0 bases and 5 bases, in that order; junction bases with no gene match: 9. Germline V lookup: CDR1 SGHTA, CDR2 FQGNSA. The CDR3, as DNA: TGTGCCAGCAGCTTAGCATCTAGCGGCGCGCAGGAGACCCAGTACTTC. Protein product: CASSLASSGAQETQYF.

The chain couples TRBV12-3 or TRBV12-4 to TRBJ1-6, with TRBD1 identical over 9 bases. This CDR3 spans 15 amino acids. The V and J ends lost 3 bases and 10 bases, in that order; junction bases with no gene match: 7. CDR3 DNA: TGTGCCAGCAGTTTTGGGGGGACAGGGTTGTCACCCCTCCACTTT. Translation: CASSFGGTGLSPLHF.

This rearrangement joins TRBV5-1 to TRBJ1-1; D ambiguous. Deletions cut 6 bases from V and 10 bases from J, with 10 bases between. Germline V gives CDR1 SGHRS, CDR2 YFSETQ. This CDR3 region has 10 residues. CDR3 sequence: CASTGTTAFF. Here the CDR3 DNA reads TGCGCCAGCACTGGTACGACAGCTTTCTTT.

Ten or more counts support this clonotype. The chain employs TRBV5-8 and TRBJ2-7, with D perhaps matching TRBD1 or TRBD2 (6 bases each). The germline gives CDR1 SGHTS, CDR2 YDEGEE. This CDR3 is built from 16 residues. V was trimmed by 0 bases and J by 0 bases, leaving 13 bases between them. CDR3 amino acids: CASSLVGGAISYEQYF. The CDR3 DNA is TGTGCCAGCAGCTTGGTGGGGGGCGCCATCTCCTACGAGCAGTACTTC. Based on the CDR3 plus reference TRBV5-8 and TRBJ2-7, the full variable domain is EAGVTQSPTHLIKTRGQQATLRCSPISGHTSVYWYQQALGLGLQFLLWYDEGEERNRGNFPPRFSGRQFPNYSSELNVNALELEDSALYLCASSLVGGAISYEQYFGPGTRLTVT.

This clonotype was observed many times. V gene TRBV7-2 combines with J gene TRBJ1-6; possibly TRBD1 for D (5 bases). CDR3 size: 15 residues. V lost 5 bases and J lost 6, with 14 bases in between. The germline gives CDR1 SGHTA, CDR2 FQGNSA. The CDR3 loop is CASSLLTVSNSPLHF. The CDR3 DNA reads as TGTGCCAGCAGCCTTCTGACAGTCAGTAATTCACCCCTCCACTTT.

There are a few counts of this clonotype. This chain uses TRBV2 with TRBJ2-2; a weak D match, TRBD1 (6 bases). V lost 7 bases and J 2 bases, leaving 8 bases between the germline ends. Per the germline V gene, CDR1 is SNHLY and CDR2 is FYNNEI. CDR3 length equals 13 residues. As DNA, the CDR3 is TGTGCCAGCAACAGGGAAAACACCGGGGAGCTGTTTTTT. Translated: CASNRENTGELFF.

The sample holds a few counts of this clonotype. The chain links TRBV7-8 to TRBJ1-5; no definite D call. Trimming cost V 5 bases and J 4 bases, with 12 bases left between them. The V gene's germline CDR1 is SGHVS and CDR2 FQNEAQ. This CDR3 spans 14 amino acids. The CDR3 reads CASSVTPGNQPQHF. In DNA form, the CDR3 reads TGTGCCAGCAGCGTTACCCCCGGGAATCAGCCCCAGCATTTT.